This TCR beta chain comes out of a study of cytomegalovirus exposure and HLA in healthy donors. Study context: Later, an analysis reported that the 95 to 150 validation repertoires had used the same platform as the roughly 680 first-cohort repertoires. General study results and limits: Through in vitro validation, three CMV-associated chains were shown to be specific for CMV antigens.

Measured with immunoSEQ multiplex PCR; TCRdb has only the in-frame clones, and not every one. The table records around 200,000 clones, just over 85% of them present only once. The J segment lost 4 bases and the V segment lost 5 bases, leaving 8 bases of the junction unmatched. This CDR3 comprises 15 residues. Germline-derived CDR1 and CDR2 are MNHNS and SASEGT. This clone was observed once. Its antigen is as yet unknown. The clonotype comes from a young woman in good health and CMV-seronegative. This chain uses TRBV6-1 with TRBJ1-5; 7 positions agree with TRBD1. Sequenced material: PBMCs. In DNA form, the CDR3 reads TGTGCCAGCAGTAACCTAGACAGGGCTAATCAGCCCCAGCATTTT. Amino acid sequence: CASSNLDRANQPQHF.